The rows below give T cell receptor beta chains drawn from one sample of a study of cytomegalovirus exposure and HLA in healthy donors. Profiled with immunoSEQ multiplex PCR; TCRdb holds only in-frame clones, not every one. Here the sample spans more than 100,000 clones, less than 20% being singletons. The sample consisted of PBMCs. The receptors were gathered from a woman aged 18-35 years in good health and CMV-seronegative. The CDR3 runs from the conserved cysteine through the conserved F or W. The D gene is left open where the match is weak. The size of a clone is reported for some rows only, either as once, few or many, or as a class for expanded clones.

V	D	J	size	DNA	CDR3
TRBV6-1	TRBD2	TRBJ2-7	few	TGTGCCAGTCAGGGCGGCGGGGGATCCTACGAGCAGTACTTC	CASQGGGGSYEQYF
TRBV15	TRBD1	TRBJ1-1	-	TGTGCCACCAGCAGAGATCGAGGGACAGGTAGTGAAGCTTTCTTT	CATSRDRGTGSEAFF
TRBV15	-	TRBJ2-5	-	TGTGCCACCAGCAGGGAGGACGGCGGGGAGACCCAGTACTTC	CATSREDGGETQYF
TRBV14	-	TRBJ2-7	-	TGTGCCAGCAGCCACCGAGCGGGCAGGGGGTACGAGCAGTACTTC	CASSHRAGRGYEQYF
TRBV7-2	-	TRBJ2-7	-	TGTGCCAGCAGGGGCCCTGGACAGTCCCTCTACGAGCAGTACTTC	CASRGPGQSLYEQYF
TRBV6-6	-	TRBJ1-1	-	TGTGCCAGCAGTCCCGGAGGCACTGAAGCTTTCTTT	CASSPGGTEAFF
TRBV10-3	-	TRBJ1-6	-	TGTGCCATCAGTGACCCGGGGGTCTCCTATAATTCACCCCTCCACTTT	CAISDPGVSYNSPLHF
TRBV6-6	-	TRBJ2-1	-	TGTGCCAGCGCGGTCGCGCGCAATGAGCAGTTCTTC	CASAVARNEQFF
TRBV30	-	TRBJ2-2	few	TGTGCCTGGAGTGTCGGGGGGAACACCGGGGAGCTGTTTTTT	CAWSVGGNTGELFF
TRBV28	-	TRBJ1-1	-	TGTGCCAGCAGTCCCCCACAGAGGAACACTGAAGCTTTCTTT	CASSPPQRNTEAFF
TRBV28	-	TRBJ1-6	few	TGTGCCAGCAGCCGCGGACCCCTCCACTTT	CASSRGPLHF
TRBV7-3	-	TRBJ1-1	few	TGTGCCAGCAGCTTAGAGGGCTCTGAAGCTTTCTTT	CASSLEGSEAFF
TRBV27	-	TRBJ2-7	-	TGTGCCAGCAGTTTAGGGCGGGGATCCTACGAGCAGTACTTC	CASSLGRGSYEQYF
TRBV29-1	TRBD1	TRBJ2-7	few	TGCAGCGTTGGCTATCGGGACAGGGGGAAAGGCTCCTACGAGCAGTACTTC	CSVGYRDRGKGSYEQYF
TRBV6-5	TRBD2	TRBJ2-7	-	TGTGCCAGCAGCCGACTAGCGGGAGGGAACGAGCAGTACTTC	CASSRLAGGNEQYF
TRBV2	-	TRBJ1-5	few	TGTGCCAGCATGGCAGTTTATAGCAATCAGCCCCAGCATTTT	CASMAVYSNQPQHF
TRBV30	-	TRBJ1-3	few	TGTGCCTGGACGGGTGATATGACTGGAAACACCATATATTTT	CAWTGDMTGNTIYF
TRBV5-8	TRBD1	TRBJ2-7	-	TGTGCCAGCAGCTTCGGGACAGGCACCTACGAGCAGTACTTC	CASSFGTGTYEQYF
TRBV27	TRBD2	TRBJ2-1	-	TGTGCCAGCAGACTCGGGACTAGCGGAGTATTGGAGCAGTTCTTC	CASRLGTSGVLEQFF
TRBV7-2	-	TRBJ2-5	few	TGTGCCAGCAGCTCAGGACAGTACCAAGAGACCCAGTACTTC	CASSSGQYQETQYF
TRBV30	-	TRBJ2-5	-	TGTGCCTGGGCTCCAGGGAGGACGGAGACCCAGTACTTC	CAWAPGRTETQYF
TRBV29-1	-	TRBJ1-2	few	TGCAGCGTTGACGCCCCAGCTAACTATGGCTACACCTTC	CSVDAPANYGYTF